The rows below give T cell receptor beta chains drawn from one sample of a study of T cell changes during pregnancy in multiple sclerosis. TCRdb's table, derived via immunoSEQ multiplex PCR, lists solely in-frame clones and lacks some. The sample has around 100,000 clones, approximately 90% seen once; the top ten hold approximately 3.5%. The sample consisted of peripheral blood, taken after pregnancy. These receptors were obtained from a female donor with multiple sclerosis, enrolled in a pregnancy study. The CDR3 runs from the conserved cysteine through the conserved F or W. A D gene is named only where the DNA matches it firmly. Size is omitted from some rows. Given values are once, few, many or a class for expanded clones.

v_gene	abundance	d_gene	j_gene	CDR3aa	CDR3nt
TRBV19	.	.	TRBJ2-7	CASKASGTSHEQYF	TGTGCCAGTAAGGCTTCGGGGACAAGCCACGAGCAGTACTTC
TRBV7-3	.	TRBD1	TRBJ1-1	CASSLSGTGGWEKNTEAFF	TGTGCCAGCAGCTTAAGCGGAACAGGGGGCTGGGAGAAGAACACTGAAGCTTTCTTT
TRBV5-5	few	.	TRBJ2-7	CASSLAVNYEQYF	TGTGCCAGCAGCTTGGCGGTGAACTACGAGCAGTACTTC
TRBV19	.	.	TRBJ1-2	CASSSPDTYYGYTF	TGTGCCAGTAGTTCCCCGGACACCTACTATGGCTACACCTTC
TRBV27	few	.	TRBJ1-1	CASSSDTGNTEAFF	TGTGCCAGCAGCTCGGATACAGGGAACACTGAAGCTTTCTTT
TRBV7-9	.	.	TRBJ1-5	CASSGEGPSQHF	TGTGCCAGCTCCGGGGAGGGCCCTTCCCAGCATTTT
TRBV9	.	TRBD2	TRBJ2-3	CASSVDPSGYTDTQYF	TGTGCCAGCAGCGTAGACCCTAGCGGCTACACAGATACGCAGTATTTT
TRBV30	.	TRBD1	TRBJ1-1	CAWSKPGQGAFFRIEAFF	TGTGCCTGGAGCAAACCGGGACAGGGGGCTTTCTTCAGGATTGAAGCTTTCTTT
TRBV14	.	TRBD1	TRBJ2-2	CASSQYRGGTGELFF	TGTGCCAGCAGCCAATACAGGGGTGGCACCGGGGAGCTGTTTTTT
TRBV14	.	.	TRBJ1-2	CASSQDQNRVGGYTF	TGTGCCAGCAGCCAAGATCAAAACAGGGTGGGTGGCTACACCTTC
TRBV14	.	.	TRBJ1-6	CASSLRQVYSPLHF	TGTGCCAGCAGCCTCAGACAGGTATATTCACCCCTCCACTTT
TRBV15	once	.	TRBJ2-7	CATSNQGIHEQYF	TGTGCCACCAGCAACCAGGGGATCCACGAGCAGTACTTC
TRBV6-1	.	TRBD2	TRBJ2-3	CASSEVAGGTDTQYF	TGTGCCAGCAGTGAAGTAGCGGGGGGAACAGATACGCAGTATTTT
TRBV15	once	TRBD1	TRBJ1-1	CATSVGTEVLAFF	TGTGCCACCAGCGTAGGGACAGAAGTTTTGGCTTTCTTT
TRBV9	once	TRBD1	TRBJ1-6	CASSVEDRLNSPLHF	TGTGCCAGCAGCGTAGAGGACAGGCTTAATTCACCCCTCCACTTT
TRBV7-6	.	.	TRBJ2-5	CASSLSLGGAMAKTQYF	TGTGCCAGCAGCTTATCTCTCGGGGGAGCCATGGCAAAGACCCAGTACTTC
TRBV5-6	.	TRBD2	TRBJ2-5	CASSLFLAGRETQYF	TGTGCCAGCAGCTTGTTTCTAGCGGGGCGGGAGACCCAGTACTTC
TRBV9	.	.	TRBJ2-1	CASSGSSEIYNEQFF	TGTGCCAGCAGCGGATCTAGCGAGATCTACAATGAGCAGTTCTTC
TRBV7-9	few	.	TRBJ2-7	CASTRGSLVYEQYF	TGTGCCAGCACCCGTGGGAGTTTAGTCTACGAGCAGTACTTC
TRBV7-8	.	TRBD1	TRBJ1-2	CASSLKDRNYGYTF	TGTGCCAGCAGCTTAAAGGACAGGAACTATGGCTACACCTTC
TRBV18	.	.	TRBJ1-2	CASSPGGGNYGHTF	TGTGCCAGCTCCCCCGGAGGAGGTAACTATGGCCACACCTTC
TRBV29-1	.	TRBD2	TRBJ2-3	CSVAAGGLTDTQYF	TGCAGCGTTGCAGCGGGGGGGCTAACAGATACGCAGTATTTT
TRBV2	.	.	TRBJ1-2	CASRGAGVSYTF	TGTGCCAGCAGGGGCGCGGGCGTAAGCTACACCTTC
TRBV27	.	TRBD2	TRBJ2-3	CASSLSQRGGSTDTQYF	TGTGCCAGCAGTTTATCGCAGCGGGGGGGGAGCACAGATACGCAGTATTTT
TRBV6-1	.	TRBD1	TRBJ1-3	CASSGWGTALSGNTIYF	TGTGCCAGCAGTGGATGGGGGACAGCTCTCTCTGGAAACACCATATATTTT
TRBV7-9	.	TRBD1	TRBJ2-7	CASSPQGQGRSYEQYF	TGTGCCAGCAGCCCCCAGGGACAGGGACGTAGCTACGAGCAGTACTTC
TRBV5-4	.	TRBD1	TRBJ2-1	CASSSSPLFGTGTKNGQFF	TGTGCCAGCAGCTCCAGCCCACTCTTTGGGACAGGGACGAAAAACGGGCAGTTCTTC